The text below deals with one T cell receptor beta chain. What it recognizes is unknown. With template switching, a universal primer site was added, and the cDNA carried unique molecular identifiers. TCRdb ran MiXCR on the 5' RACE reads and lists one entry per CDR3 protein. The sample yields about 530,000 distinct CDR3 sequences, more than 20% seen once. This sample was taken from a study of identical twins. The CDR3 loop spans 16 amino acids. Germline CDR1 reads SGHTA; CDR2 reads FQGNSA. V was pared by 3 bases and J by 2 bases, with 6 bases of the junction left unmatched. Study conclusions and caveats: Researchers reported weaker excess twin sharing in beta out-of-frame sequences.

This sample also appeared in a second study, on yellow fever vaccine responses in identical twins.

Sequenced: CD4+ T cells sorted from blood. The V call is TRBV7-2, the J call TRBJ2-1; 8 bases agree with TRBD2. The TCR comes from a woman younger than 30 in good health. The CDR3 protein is CASSFQLAETYNEQFF. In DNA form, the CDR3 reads TGTGCCAGCAGCTTTCAACTAGCGGAAACCTACAATGAGCAGTTCTTC.